Listed here are 6 T cell receptor beta chains from one sample, sequenced in a study of vaccination effects on CD4 cells after COVID-19. Libraries were prepared by immunoSEQ multiplex PCR; TCRdb keeps only in-frame clonotypes and omits some of them. The sample gives under 25,000 clones, approximately 74% of which show up once; about 15% is in the top ten. Under the ViraFEST assay, PBMC were stimulated with viral peptide pools so that antigen-specific CD4+ T cells expanded. Sequencing was performed afterwards. After more than 8 days in culture, the CD4+ T cells were isolated. From March to December 2020, the person had a SARS-CoV-2 infection that was confirmed by PCR. What these receptors recognize is not known. Sequencing was performed on CD4+ T cells from PBMCs cultured with SARS-CoV-2 spike peptides, taken before COVID-19 vaccination. Source of these receptors: a human donor who had a prior SARS-CoV-2 infection.

The rearrangement links TRBV7-2 to TRBJ2-4; D might be TRBD1 or TRBD2, each matching 5 bases. The CDR3 length is 14 residues. Germline CDR1 SGHTA, CDR2 FQGNSA. V lost 1 base to trimming and J lost 8 bases, with 12 bases between them. The CDR3 nucleotides read TGTGCCAGCAGCTTAGTATATCGGGGACACATTCAGTACTTC. Translated, it gives CASSLVYRGHIQYF.

This chain links TRBV5-6 with TRBJ2-2, with D perhaps TRBD1 (5 bases). Germline V gene data show CDR1 as SGHDT and CDR2 as YYEEEE. Trimming removed 1 base from V and 1 base from J, with 8 bases in between. This CDR3 is built from 15 residues. The CDR3 DNA reads TGTGCCAGCAGCTTGAAGGGGAAGAACACCGGGGAGCTGTTTTTT. Its protein is CASSLKGKNTGELFF.

This clone was recorded a few times. The chain is built from TRBV12-3 or TRBV12-4 and TRBJ2-2; 7 bases line up with TRBD1. J was trimmed by 7 bases and V by 5 bases; bases with no gene match: 4. The CDR3 runs 13 residues. The DNA of the CDR3 is TGTGCCAGCAGTCAACAGGGGTTCGGGGAGCTGTTTTTT. This gives the protein CASSQQGFGELFF.

V and J are TRBV29-1 and TRBJ1-5, with 8 nucleotides matching TRBD1. Per the germline V gene, CDR1 is SQVTM and CDR2 is ANQGSEA. The trim removed 7 bases at V and 3 bases at J, leaving 2 bases unmatched. The CDR3 covers 12 residues. The DNA of the CDR3 is TGCAGCGCGGGACAGGTCAATCAGCCCCAGCATTTT. This translates into CSAGQVNQPQHF.

The V gene is TRBV19, the J gene TRBJ2-7; D is possibly TRBD2 (6 bases). The germline V and J ends were trimmed by 5 bases and 0 bases, with 17 bases remaining between them. The CDR3 sequence is 16 residues long. Germline CDR1 and CDR2: LNHDA and SQIVND (reference sequence). The CDR3 region has the DNA TGTGCCAGTAGTGCCAGTGGAGGGGCCTACTCCTACGAGCAGTACTTC. Translated: CASSASGGAYSYEQYF.

The J gene is TRBJ2-2, the V gene TRBV5-4; D is undetermined. This CDR3 is 12 amino acids long. Germline V gene sequence: CDR1 SGHNT, CDR2 YYREEE (reference sequence). Trimming stripped 2 bases from V and 7 bases from J, with 6 bases between. In DNA form, the CDR3 reads TGTGCCAGCAGCTTTGTTAGCGGGGAGCTGTTTTTT. It specifies CASSFVSGELFF.